This T cell receptor (beta chain) is from a study of beta chain features in type 1 diabetes. What was sequenced were expressed TCRB transcripts, since all of the isolated RNA had been reverse transcribed. TCRdb's copy holds only in-frame clones and misses some; the assay was immunoSEQ multiplex PCR. The table records around 400,000 clones, more than 12% of them present only once. On this clone: Antigen unknown.

Study results and limitations: The cDNA sequencing approach could over-represent high-TCR-expressing cells. Junctions at VDJ sites from type 1 diabetes patients had fewer insertions and more deletions. Short templates might get an advantage during PCR, and this would be equal in patients and controls.

The V gene's germline CDR1 is SQVTM and CDR2 ANQGSEA. The CDR3 loop spans 13 amino acids. V shed 2 bases and J shed 3 bases, with 10 bases lying between them. Sample: naive CD4+ T cells from blood. This clonotype originated in a woman aged 18-35 years in good health. V usage is TRBV29-1 and J usage is TRBJ2-5; D not resolved. CDR3 nucleotides: TGCAGCGTTGAATTACGTAGAGAAGAGACCCAGTACTTC. It translates to CSVELRREETQYF.